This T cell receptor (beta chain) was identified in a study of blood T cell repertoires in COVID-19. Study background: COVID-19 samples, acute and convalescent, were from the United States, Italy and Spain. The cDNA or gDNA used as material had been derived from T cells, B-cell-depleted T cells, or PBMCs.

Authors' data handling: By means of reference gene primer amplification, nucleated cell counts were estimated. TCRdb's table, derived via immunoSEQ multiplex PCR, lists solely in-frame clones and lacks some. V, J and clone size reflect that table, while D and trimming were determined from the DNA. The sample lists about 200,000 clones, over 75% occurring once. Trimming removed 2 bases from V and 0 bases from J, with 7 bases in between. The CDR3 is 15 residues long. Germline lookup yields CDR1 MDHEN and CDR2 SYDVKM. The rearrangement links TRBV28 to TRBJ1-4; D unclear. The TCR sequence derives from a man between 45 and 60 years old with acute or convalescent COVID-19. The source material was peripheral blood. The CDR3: CASSLGQATNEKLFF. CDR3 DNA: TGTGCCAGCAGTTTAGGGCAGGCAACTAATGAAAAACTGTTTTTT.